The 11 T cell receptor beta chains below all came from one sample that was sequenced in a study of TIL therapy for anti-PD-1-resistant metastatic lung cancer. Documented time point: pre-treatment sample, taken before nivolumab and TIL therapy. The immunoSEQ assay was v3. The protocol was immunoSEQ multiplex PCR, while the TCRdb copy is restricted to in-frame clones and leaves out a portion. Altogether approximately 17,000 clones are present, approximately 79% being singletons, with the ten largest covering around 7%. This sample comprised blood, obtained at baseline. These receptors originate from a person between 30 and 79 years old with non-small cell lung cancer.

This chain joins TRBV4-1 and TRBJ1-6; D gene ambiguous. V dropped 1 base and J dropped 6 bases, with 7 bases sitting between them. Germline lookup yields CDR1 MGHRA and CDR2 YSYEKL. The CDR3 is 14 amino acids. The CDR3 spells CASSQGRFNSPLHF. The CDR3 region has the DNA TGCGCCAGCAGCCAAGGACGGTTTAATTCACCCCTCCACTTT.

The chain has TRBV27 and TRBJ2-5; tentatively, D is TRBD2 (5 bases). The V and J ends lost 8 bases and 1 base respectively, with 14 bases between them. CDR1 is MNHEY, CDR2 SMNVEV, per germline (reference sequence). CDR3 length: 14 residues. The CDR3 DNA sequence: TGTGCCAGCCTGTCCCTGGCGGGCCAAGAGACCCAGTACTTC. This gives the protein CASLSLAGQETQYF.

The rearrangement links TRBV29-1 to TRBJ2-7; 8 bases are shared with TRBD1. Germline CDR1 reads SQVTM; CDR2 reads ANQGSEA. Trimming cost V 3 bases and J 7 bases; bases outside gene matches: 11. The CDR3 length is 14 residues. The CDR3 DNA follows: TGCAGCGTTGATAAGAGGCAGGGGGCTGGTGAGCAGTACTTC. Protein sequence: CSVDKRQGAGEQYF.

V usage is TRBV7-9 and J usage is TRBJ1-2; no clear D gene. The CDR3 is 12 residues long. Germline CDR1 SEHNR, CDR2 FQNEAQ (reference sequence). V was cut by 10 bases and J by 1 base, with 10 bases left in between. CDR3 bases: TGTGCCACCGGGAGTTTTAACTATGGCTACACCTTC. It translates to CATGSFNYGYTF.

The chain links TRBV29-1 to TRBJ1-3; 9 bases are a match to TRBD1. The V and J ends lost 4 bases and 2 bases, in that order; junction bases with no gene match: 6. The CDR3 has 15 residues. Germline V lookup: CDR1 SQVTM, CDR2 ANQGSEA. Written as DNA, the CDR3 is TGCAGCGTTGGGAACAGGGGGCCCACTGGAAACACCATATATTTT. It specifies CSVGNRGPTGNTIYF.

The J gene is TRBJ2-7, the V gene TRBV27; the D gene is possibly TRBD1 (6 bases). The V end was cut by 1 base, the J end by 5 bases, with 12 bases between. This CDR3 is 14 amino acids long. CDR1 and CDR2 from the germline V gene are MNHEY and SMNVEV (reference sequence). CDR3 sequence: CASSLLGGRNEQYF. The CDR3 DNA reads as TGTGCCAGCAGTTTATTAGGGGGTCGGAACGAGCAGTACTTC.

This chain connects TRBV5-6 to TRBJ2-1, with 7 bases identical to TRBD1. Germline CDR1 SGHDT, CDR2 YYEEEE. J was trimmed by 4 bases and V by 1 base; bases with no gene match: 8. CDR3 size: 16 residues. The CDR3 DNA is TGTGCCAGCAGCTTGTGGGACCAGGGGGTTTACAATGAGCAGTTCTTC. Encoded protein: CASSLWDQGVYNEQFF.

This chain links TRBV11-1 with TRBJ1-1; the D is unclear. CDR1 is SGHAT and CDR2 is FQDESV in the germline V gene (reference sequence). With 5 bases removed from V and 4 bases from J, the gap between germline ends came to 8 bases. This CDR3 has 12 amino acids. CDR3 region: CASSRMITEAFF. The CDR3 bases are TGTGCCAGCAGCCGGATGATCACTGAAGCTTTCTTT.

The V gene is TRBV3-1 (or the pseudogene TRBV3-2), the J gene TRBJ2-4; D is possibly TRBD2 (6 bases). This CDR3 is 17 amino acids long. Trimming stripped 4 bases from V and 8 bases from J, with 24 bases between. In germline, CDR1 is LGHDT, CDR2 YNNKEL (reference sequence). The CDR3 coding sequence is TGTGCCAGCAGCCCACCCCCAGGGCCTCGGGGGTGGGACATTCAGTACTTC. This gives the protein CASSPPPGPRGWDIQYF.

The V call is TRBV19, the J call TRBJ2-7, with TRBD1 matching 8 bases. The V and J ends lost 3 bases and 10 bases, in that order; junction bases with no gene match: 11. Looked up from germline, CDR1 is LNHDA and CDR2 is SQIVND (reference sequence). The CDR3 length is 14 residues. The CDR3 nucleotides are TGTGCCAGTAGTATGGGGCCCGGGACAGGAGATCAGTACTTC. Encoded protein: CASSMGPGTGDQYF.

V gene TRBV5-5 combines with J gene TRBJ1-1; maybe TRBD1 (5 bases). V shed 2 bases and J shed 1 base, with 15 bases lying between them. CDR1 and CDR2 from the germline V gene are SGHKS and YYEKEE (reference sequence). The CDR3 is 16 residues long. The CDR3 sequence: CASSFDPGRKNTEAFF. In nucleotides, the CDR3 is TGTGCCAGCAGCTTTGACCCGGGACGGAAGAACACTGAAGCTTTCTTT. The whole variable domain, remainder taken from reference TRBV5-5 and TRBJ1-1, is DAGVTQSPTHLIKTRGQQVTLRCSPISGHKSVSWYQQVLGQGPQFIFQYYEKEERGRGNFPDRFSARQFPNYSSELNVNALLLGDSALYLCASSFDPGRKNTEAFFGQGTRLTVV.